Below, 10 T cell receptor beta chains from the same sample are listed, as sequenced in a study of shared clonotypes between healthy human individuals. Sequenced by immunoSEQ multiplex PCR; TCRdb stores in-frame clones only, minus some. The sample has around 180,000 clones; approximately 95% are singletons. The sequenced material came from naive CD4+ T cells sorted from blood. Described subset: CD45RA+ positively selected. These receptor sequences come from a woman in her twenties or thirties in good health.

The chain employs TRBV11-2 and TRBJ2-2; maybe TRBD2 (6 bases). Germline CDR1 reads SGHAT; CDR2 reads FQNNGV. This CDR3 region has 13 residues. Trimming pared 5 bases from V and 8 bases from J, leaving 12 bases between. This CDR3 reads CASSPGTEGELFF. CDR3 nucleotides: TGTGCCAGCAGCCCGGGGACTGAGGGGGAGCTGTTTTTT.

The V call is TRBV7-9, the J call TRBJ2-1; the match to TRBD1 covers 10 bases. CDR1 is SEHNR, CDR2 FQNEAQ, per germline (reference sequence). The CDR3 has 14 amino acids. V lost 3 bases and J lost 14; bases outside the gene matches: 10. The CDR3 loop reads CASSLGAQGTGEFF. Here the CDR3 DNA reads TGTGCCAGCAGCTTGGGGGCGCAAGGGACAGGGGAGTTCTTC.

The rearrangement links TRBV10-3 to TRBJ2-1, with D unresolved. From germline, CDR1 is ENHRY and CDR2 SYGVKD. The V and J ends lost 3 bases and 9 bases respectively, with 6 bases between them. This CDR3 region has 11 residues. This chain's CDR3 is CAISEESEQFF. In nucleotides, the CDR3 is TGTGCCATCAGTGAAGAGAGTGAGCAGTTCTTC.

The rearrangement links TRBV4-1 to TRBJ2-5; 9 nucleotides match TRBD2. The CDR3 extends over 14 amino acids. CDR1 and CDR2 (germline): MGHRA, YSYEKL. Trimming cost V 3 bases and J 9 bases; bases outside gene matches: 8. This CDR3 reads CASSQAGGVPSQYF. The CDR3 DNA follows: TGCGCCAGCAGCCAGGCGGGGGGGGTCCCATCCCAGTACTTC.

The chain is built from TRBV7-6 and TRBJ2-2; D is unclear. Germline values: CDR1 SGHVS, CDR2 FNYEAQ. The CDR3 has 14 residues. Between the trimmed V and J ends, which lost 0 bases and 0 bases, there was a span of 2 bases. The CDR3 sequence: CASSLAANTGELFF. The CDR3 DNA sequence: TGTGCCAGCAGCTTAGCAGCGAACACCGGGGAGCTGTTTTTT.

V gene TRBV5-1 combines with J gene TRBJ2-7, with 7 bases identical to TRBD1. This CDR3 region has 15 residues. V shed 1 base and J 2 bases; nucleotides not matched to a gene: 6. Germline values: CDR1 SGHRS, CDR2 YFSETQ. The CDR3 sequence is CASSLTTGQAYEQYF. The CDR3 bases are TGCGCCAGCAGCTTGACAACCGGACAGGCCTACGAGCAGTACTTC. The complete variable domain, with remaining parts taken from reference TRBV5-1 and TRBJ2-7, reads KAGVTQTPRYLIKTRGQQVTLSCSPISGHRSVSWYQQTPGQGLQFLFEYFSETQRNKGNFPGRFSGRQFSNSRSEMNVSTLELGDSALYLCASSLTTGQAYEQYFGPGTRLTVT.

This chain uses TRBV5-1 with TRBJ2-2; 7 positions agree with TRBD1. With 4 bases clipped from V and 6 bases from J, the junction kept 6 bases outside the gene matches. The CDR3 length is 14 residues. Germline V gives CDR1 SGHRS, CDR2 YFSETQ. The CDR3 loop is CASSLTGLAGELFF. In DNA, the CDR3 is TGCGCCAGCAGCCTGACAGGGTTGGCCGGGGAGCTGTTTTTT.

This clone came up once. This sequence joins TRBV5-4 and TRBJ1-2, with 10 bases lining up with TRBD1. Germline CDR1 SGHNT, CDR2 YYREEE (reference sequence). Trimming at V came to 1 base and at J to 3 bases, leaving 3 bases not matched to a gene. This CDR3 is built from 15 residues. CDR3 DNA sequence: TGTGCCAGCAGCTTGCACGGACAGGGGGACTATGGCTACACCTTC. Translating gives CASSLHGQGDYGYTF. The full variable domain, completed using reference TRBV5-4 and TRBJ1-2, is ETGVTQSPTHLIKTRGQQVTLRCSSQSGHNTVSWYQQALGQGPQFIFQYYREEENGRGNFPPRFSGLQFPNYSSELNVNALELDDSALYLCASSLHGQGDYGYTFGSGTRLTVV.

To note about this clone: At one boundary the junction diverges from the germline segment, which might be a read error. The rearrangement joins TRBV7-9 to TRBJ2-7; 8 positions match TRBD1. The CDR3 totals 13 residues. The V gene's germline CDR1 is SEHNR and CDR2 FQNEAQ (reference sequence). The CDR3 sequence: CASSLDRAYEQHF. For the CDR3, the DNA is TGTGCCAGCAGTTTGGACAGGGCCTACGAGCAGCACTTC.

This chain uses TRBV19 with TRBJ1-1; no clear D gene. This CDR3 spans 14 amino acids. Per the germline V gene, CDR1 is LNHDA and CDR2 is SQIVND (reference sequence). Trimming removed 4 bases at V and 6 bases at J, with 15 bases between. The chain's CDR3 is CASSTREGFSEAFF. The CDR3 DNA follows: TGTGCCAGTAGTACTAGGGAGGGATTCTCTGAAGCTTTCTTT.